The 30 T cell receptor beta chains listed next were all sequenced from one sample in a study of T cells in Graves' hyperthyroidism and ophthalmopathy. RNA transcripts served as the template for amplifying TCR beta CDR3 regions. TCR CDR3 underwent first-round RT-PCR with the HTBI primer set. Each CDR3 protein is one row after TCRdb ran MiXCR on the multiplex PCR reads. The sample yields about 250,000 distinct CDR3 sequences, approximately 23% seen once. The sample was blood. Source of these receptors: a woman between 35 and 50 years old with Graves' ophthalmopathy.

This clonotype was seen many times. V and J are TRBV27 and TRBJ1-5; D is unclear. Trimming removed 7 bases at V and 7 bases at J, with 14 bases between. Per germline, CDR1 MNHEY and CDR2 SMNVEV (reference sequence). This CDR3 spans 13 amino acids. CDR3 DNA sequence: TGTGCCAGCACCTTAAATCCCGGCCAGCCCCAGCATTTT. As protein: CASTLNPGQPQHF.

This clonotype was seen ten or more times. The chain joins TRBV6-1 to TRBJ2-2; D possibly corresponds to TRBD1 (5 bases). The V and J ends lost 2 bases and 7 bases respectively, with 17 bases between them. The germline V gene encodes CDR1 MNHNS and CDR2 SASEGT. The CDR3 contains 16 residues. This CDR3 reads CASSEKSPGWDGELFF. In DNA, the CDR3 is TGTGCCAGCAGTGAAAAGAGTCCAGGGTGGGACGGGGAGCTGTTTTTT.

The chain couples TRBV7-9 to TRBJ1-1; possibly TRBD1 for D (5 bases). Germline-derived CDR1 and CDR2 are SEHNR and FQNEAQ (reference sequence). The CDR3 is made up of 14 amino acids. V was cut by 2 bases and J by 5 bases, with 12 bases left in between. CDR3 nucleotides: TGTGCCAGCAGCTTACCAGGGTGGGGGACTGAAGCTTTCTTT. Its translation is CASSLPGWGTEAFF.

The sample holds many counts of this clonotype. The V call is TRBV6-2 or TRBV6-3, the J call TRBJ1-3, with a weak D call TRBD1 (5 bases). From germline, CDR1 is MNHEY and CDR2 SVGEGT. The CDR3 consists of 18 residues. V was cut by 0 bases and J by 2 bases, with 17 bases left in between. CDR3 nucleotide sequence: TGTGCCAGCAGTTACTCGATTTACTGGGACCTTACTGGAAACACCATATATTTT. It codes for CASSYSIYWDLTGNTIYF.

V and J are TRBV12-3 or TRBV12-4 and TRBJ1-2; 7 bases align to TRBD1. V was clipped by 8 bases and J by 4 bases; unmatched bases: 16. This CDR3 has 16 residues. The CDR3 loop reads CASGRDRDLFAYGYTF. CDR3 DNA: TGTGCCAGCGGACGGGACAGAGATCTATTCGCCTATGGCTACACCTTC.

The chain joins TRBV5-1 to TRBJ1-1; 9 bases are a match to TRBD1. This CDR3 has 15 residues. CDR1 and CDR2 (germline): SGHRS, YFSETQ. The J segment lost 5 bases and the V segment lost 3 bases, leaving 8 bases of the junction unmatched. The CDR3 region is CASSSLGQGKTEAFF. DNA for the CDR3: TGCGCCAGCAGCTCGCTAGGACAGGGGAAGACTGAAGCTTTCTTT.

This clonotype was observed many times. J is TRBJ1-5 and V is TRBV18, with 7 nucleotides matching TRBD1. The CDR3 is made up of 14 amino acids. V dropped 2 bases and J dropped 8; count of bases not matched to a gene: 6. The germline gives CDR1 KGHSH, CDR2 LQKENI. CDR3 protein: CASSPYRGREPQHF. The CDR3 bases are TGTGCCAGCTCACCATACAGGGGCCGGGAGCCCCAGCATTTT.

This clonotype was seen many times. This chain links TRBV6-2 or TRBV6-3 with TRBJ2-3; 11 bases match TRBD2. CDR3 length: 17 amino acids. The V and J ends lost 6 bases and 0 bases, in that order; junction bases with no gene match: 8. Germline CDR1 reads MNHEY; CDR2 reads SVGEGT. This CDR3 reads CASRRGLAATSTDTQYF. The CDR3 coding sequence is TGTGCCAGCAGGAGGGGACTAGCGGCAACTAGCACAGATACGCAGTATTTT.

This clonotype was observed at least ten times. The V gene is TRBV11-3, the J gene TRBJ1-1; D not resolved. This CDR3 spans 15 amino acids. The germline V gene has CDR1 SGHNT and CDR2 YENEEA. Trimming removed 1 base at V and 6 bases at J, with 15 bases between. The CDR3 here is CASSLGSGEVAEAFF. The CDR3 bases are TGTGCCAGCAGCTTAGGATCCGGGGAGGTTGCTGAAGCTTTCTTT.

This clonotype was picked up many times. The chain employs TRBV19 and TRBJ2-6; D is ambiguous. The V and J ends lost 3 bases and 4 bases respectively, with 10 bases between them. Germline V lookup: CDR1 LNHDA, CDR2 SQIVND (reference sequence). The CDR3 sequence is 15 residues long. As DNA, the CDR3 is TGTGCCAGTAGTATCCCATCTGCCGGGGCCAACGTCCTGACTTTC. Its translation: CASSIPSAGANVLTF.

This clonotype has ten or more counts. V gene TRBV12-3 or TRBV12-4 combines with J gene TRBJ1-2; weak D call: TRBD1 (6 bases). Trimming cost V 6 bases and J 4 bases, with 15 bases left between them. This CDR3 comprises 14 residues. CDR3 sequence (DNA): TGTGCCAGCAGCCTTGGGGGAGGGGGCTATGGCTACACCTTC. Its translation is CASSLGGGGYGYTF.

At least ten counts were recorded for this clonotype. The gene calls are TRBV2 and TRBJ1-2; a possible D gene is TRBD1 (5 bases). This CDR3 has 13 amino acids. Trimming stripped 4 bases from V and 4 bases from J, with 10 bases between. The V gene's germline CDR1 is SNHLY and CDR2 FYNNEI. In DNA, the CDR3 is TGTGCCAGCAGTGGAGGGCAGGGCTATGGCTACACCTTC. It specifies CASSGGQGYGYTF.

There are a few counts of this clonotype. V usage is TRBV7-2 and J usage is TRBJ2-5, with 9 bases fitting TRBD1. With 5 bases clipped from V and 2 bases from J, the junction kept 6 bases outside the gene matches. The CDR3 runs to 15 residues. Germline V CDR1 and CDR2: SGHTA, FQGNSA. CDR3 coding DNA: TGTGCCAGCAGCAAATCGGGACAGGGACAAGAGACCCAGTACTTC. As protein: CASSKSGQGQETQYF.

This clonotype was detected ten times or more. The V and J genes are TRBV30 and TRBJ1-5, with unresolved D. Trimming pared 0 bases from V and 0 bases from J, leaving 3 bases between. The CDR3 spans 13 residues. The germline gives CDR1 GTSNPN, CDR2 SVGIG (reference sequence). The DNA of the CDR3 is TGTGCCTGGAGTGTATATAGCAATCAGCCCCAGCATTTT. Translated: CAWSVYSNQPQHF.

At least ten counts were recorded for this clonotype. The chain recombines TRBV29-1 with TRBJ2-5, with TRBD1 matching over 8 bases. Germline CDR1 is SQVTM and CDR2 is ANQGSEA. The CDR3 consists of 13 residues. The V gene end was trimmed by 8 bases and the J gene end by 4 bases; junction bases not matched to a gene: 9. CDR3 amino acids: CSTGQGSLETQYF. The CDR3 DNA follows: TGCAGCACAGGACAGGGATCTTTAGAGACCCAGTACTTC.

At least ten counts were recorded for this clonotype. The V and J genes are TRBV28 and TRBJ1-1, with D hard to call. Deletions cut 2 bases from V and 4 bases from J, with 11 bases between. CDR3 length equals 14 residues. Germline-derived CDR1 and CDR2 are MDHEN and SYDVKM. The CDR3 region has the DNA TGTGCCAGCAGTTTAGCCCTATACCCCACTGAAGCTTTCTTT. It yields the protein CASSLALYPTEAFF.

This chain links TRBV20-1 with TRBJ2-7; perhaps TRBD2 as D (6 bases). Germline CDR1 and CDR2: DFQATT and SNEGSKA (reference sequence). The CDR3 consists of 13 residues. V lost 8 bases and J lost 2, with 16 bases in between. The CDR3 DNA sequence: TGCAGTACTCCGGACGGACTAACCTACGAGCAGTACTTC. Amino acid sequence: CSTPDGLTYEQYF.

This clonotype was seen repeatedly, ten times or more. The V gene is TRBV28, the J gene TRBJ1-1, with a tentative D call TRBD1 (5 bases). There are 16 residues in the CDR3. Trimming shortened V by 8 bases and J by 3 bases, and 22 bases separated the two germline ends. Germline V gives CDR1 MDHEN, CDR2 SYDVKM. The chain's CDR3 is CASAEQQAGGYTEAFF. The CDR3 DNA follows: TGTGCCAGCGCGGAACAACAGGCCGGGGGTTACACTGAAGCTTTCTTT.

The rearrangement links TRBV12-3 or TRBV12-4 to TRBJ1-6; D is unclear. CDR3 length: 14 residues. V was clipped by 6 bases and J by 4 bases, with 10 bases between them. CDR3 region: CASRWGGYNSPLHF. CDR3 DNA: TGTGCCAGCAGATGGGGTGGTTATAATTCACCCCTCCACTTT.

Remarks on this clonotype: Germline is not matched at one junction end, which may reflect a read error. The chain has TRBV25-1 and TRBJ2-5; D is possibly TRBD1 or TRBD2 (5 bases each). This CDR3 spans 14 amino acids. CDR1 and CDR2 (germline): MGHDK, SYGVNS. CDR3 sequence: CASNERGVVGTQYF. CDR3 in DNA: TGTGCCAGCAATGAAAGAGGGGTGGTTGGGACCCAGTACTTC.

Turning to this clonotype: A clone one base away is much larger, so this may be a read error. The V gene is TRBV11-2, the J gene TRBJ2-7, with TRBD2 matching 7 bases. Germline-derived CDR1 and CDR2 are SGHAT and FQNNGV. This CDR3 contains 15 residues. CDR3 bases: TGTGCCAGCAGCTTAGTCGCGGGGGTATCCTACGAGCAGTCCTTC. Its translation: CASSLVAGVSYEQSF.

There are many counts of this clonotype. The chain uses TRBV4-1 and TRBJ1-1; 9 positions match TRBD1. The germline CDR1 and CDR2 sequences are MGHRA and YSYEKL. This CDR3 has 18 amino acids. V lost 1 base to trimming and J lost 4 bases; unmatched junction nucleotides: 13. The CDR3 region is CASSQGRNRGRGSTEAFF. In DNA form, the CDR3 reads TGCGCCAGCAGCCAAGGTAGAAACAGGGGGCGAGGAAGCACTGAAGCTTTCTTT.

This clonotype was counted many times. The CDR3 bases are TGTGCCAGCAGTTACTCGTCCAGCCAACCTCCCGTGACCCAGTACTTC. Its translation is CASSYSSSQPPVTQYF. This chain joins TRBV6-2 or TRBV6-3 and TRBJ2-5, with D uncertain. The CDR3 loop spans 16 amino acids. The germline CDR1 and CDR2 sequences are MNHEY and SVGEGT. V shed 0 bases and J shed 7 bases, with 18 bases lying between them.

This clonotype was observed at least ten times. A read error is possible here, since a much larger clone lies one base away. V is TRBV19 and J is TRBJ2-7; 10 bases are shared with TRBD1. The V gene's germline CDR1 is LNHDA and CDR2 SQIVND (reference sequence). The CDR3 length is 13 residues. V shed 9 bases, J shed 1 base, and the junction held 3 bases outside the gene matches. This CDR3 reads CASRDRGSYEQYF. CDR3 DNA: TGTGCCAGCCGGGACAGGGGTTCCTACGAGCAGTACTTC.

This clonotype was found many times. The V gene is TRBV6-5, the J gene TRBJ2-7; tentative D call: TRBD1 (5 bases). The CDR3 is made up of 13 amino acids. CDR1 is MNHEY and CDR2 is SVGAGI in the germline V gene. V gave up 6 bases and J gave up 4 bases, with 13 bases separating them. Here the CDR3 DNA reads TGTGCCAGCAGCAAGATGCAGGGTTACGAGCAGTACTTC. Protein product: CASSKMQGYEQYF.

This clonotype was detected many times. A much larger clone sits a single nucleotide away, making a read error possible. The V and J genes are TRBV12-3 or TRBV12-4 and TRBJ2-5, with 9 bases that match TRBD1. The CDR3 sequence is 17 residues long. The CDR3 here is CASSLSLTGTGQEAQYF. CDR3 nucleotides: TGTGCCAGCAGTTTGTCTCTCACTGGGACAGGGCAAGAGGCCCAGTACTTC.

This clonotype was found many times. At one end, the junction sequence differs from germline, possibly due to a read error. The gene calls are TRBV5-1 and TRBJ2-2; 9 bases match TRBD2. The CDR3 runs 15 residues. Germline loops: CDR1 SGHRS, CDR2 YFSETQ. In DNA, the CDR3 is TGCGCCAGCAACTTGGGACTAGCTGAAACCGGGGAGCTGTTTTTT. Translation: CASNLGLAETGELFF.

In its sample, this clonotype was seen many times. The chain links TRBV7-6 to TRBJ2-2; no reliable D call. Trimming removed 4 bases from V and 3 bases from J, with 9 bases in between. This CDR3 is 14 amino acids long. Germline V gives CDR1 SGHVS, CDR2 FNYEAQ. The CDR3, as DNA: TGTGCCAGCAGCTATAACTATTACACCGGGGAGCTGTTTTTT. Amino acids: CASSYNYYTGELFF.

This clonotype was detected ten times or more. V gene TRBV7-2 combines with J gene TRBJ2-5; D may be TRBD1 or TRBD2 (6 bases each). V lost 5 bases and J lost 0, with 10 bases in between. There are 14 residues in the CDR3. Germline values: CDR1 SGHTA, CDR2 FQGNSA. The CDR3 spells CASSGGGNQETQYF. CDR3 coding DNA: TGTGCCAGCAGCGGAGGGGGGAACCAAGAGACCCAGTACTTC.

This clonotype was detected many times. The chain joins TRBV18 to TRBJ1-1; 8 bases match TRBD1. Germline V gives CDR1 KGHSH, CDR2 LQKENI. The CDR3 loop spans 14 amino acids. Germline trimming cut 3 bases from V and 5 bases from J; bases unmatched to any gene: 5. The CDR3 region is CASSPRTGQTEAFF. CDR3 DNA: TGTGCCAGCTCACCCCGGACAGGGCAAACTGAAGCTTTCTTT.